These T cell receptor beta chains were read from a single sample in a study of CD8+CD57+ T cells in acquired aplastic anemia. TCRdb redid the calling of the reads with MiXCR, one entry per CDR3 protein. The sample includes 200,000 to 250,000 distinct CDR3 sequences, about 62% of them seen just once. The sequenced sample consisted of sorted CD4+, CD8+, or CD8+CD57+ T cells (not recorded which) from PBMCs. All receptors come from a human donor with aplastic anemia. The CDR3 runs from the conserved cysteine through the conserved F or W. The order of the fields is V gene, J gene, CDR3 protein.

TRBV7-9	TRBJ2-5	CASTSGSLQETQYF
TRBV15	TRBJ2-1	CATSSVLAGGPPYNEQFF
TRBV2	TRBJ2-7	CASRLAGGGQYF
TRBV6-1	TRBJ2-5	CASSGGGGLQETQYF
TRBV19	TRBJ1-6	CASSDRGGTPLHF
TRBV20-1	TRBJ1-2	CSAPGGVDYGYTF
TRBV7-2	TRBJ2-3	CASRYQGSTDTQYF
TRBV10-2	TRBJ2-5	CASSERTSGETQYF
TRBV10-3	TRBJ2-1	CASRLDRGGYNEQFF
TRBV15	TRBJ2-4	CATRQDRGPSIQYF
TRBV27	TRBJ2-7	CASSLSASGRDYEQYF
TRBV2	TRBJ2-1	CARASGGADEQFF
TRBV14	TRBJ2-7	CASSQGTGGTEQYF
TRBV4-1	TRBJ1-3	CASSQGTGGNTIYF
TRBV10-3	TRBJ1-6	CAISDEGSYNSPLHF
TRBV7-2	TRBJ1-2	CASSPPGGDYGYTF
TRBV2	TRBJ2-7	CASTIDRLSSYEQYF
TRBV7-9	TRBJ2-3	CASSSVAGGLPLLDTQYF
TRBV13	TRBJ2-5	CASSPYREVGKETQYF
TRBV29-1	TRBJ2-7	CSVDDGSSYEQYF
TRBV19	TRBJ1-3	CASSSDTIYF
TRBV7-6	TRBJ1-3	CASSLQGRKNTIYF
TRBV7-3	TRBJ2-5	CATGLAGGETQYF
TRBV9	TRBJ2-3	CASSEPLAGGPTDTQYF
TRBV20-1	TRBJ2-7	CSARLTGTGPYEQYF
TRBV7-8	TRBJ1-1	CASSLGGGGEAFF
TRBV12-3/TRBV12-4	TRBJ2-3	CASSRLASTDTQYF
TRBV15	TRBJ2-1	CATSDPGTVSNEQFF
TRBV20-1	TRBJ1-2	CSASSLNPGTNYGYTF
TRBV5-1	TRBJ1-1	CASSSNKGHTEAFF
TRBV9	TRBJ2-3	CASGRYTDTQYF
TRBV5-4	TRBJ2-7	CASSSGQLPYEQYF
TRBV15	TRBJ2-7	CATSRGSGGGYEQYF
TRBV25-1	TRBJ2-1	CASSESNRLNEQFF
TRBV6-5	TRBJ1-6	CASSKVSNNSPLHF
TRBV24-1	TRBJ2-3	CARTGSTDTQYF
TRBV7-9	TRBJ2-7	CASSFTPGLAGEEQYF
TRBV11-1	TRBJ1-1	CASSLWGGKPAFF
TRBV20-1	TRBJ2-1	CSASSGRRSSYNEQFF
TRBV10-1	TRBJ2-1	CASSERGNNEQFF
TRBV7-2	TRBJ2-1	CASSLATASGYNEQFF
TRBV18	TRBJ1-2	CASSPPIRGANYGYTF
TRBV15	TRBJ2-1	CATSRDLGSEQFF